This entry lists 17 T cell receptor beta chains sequenced from one sample in a study of cytomegalovirus exposure and HLA in healthy donors. Assay: immunoSEQ multiplex PCR; the TCRdb copy retains only in-frame clones and omits some. Of roughly 140,000 clones in the sample, around nine tenths are singletons; the top ten hold 7.5% to 8.5%. The sequencing sample was made of PBMCs. The receptors shown here come from a woman aged 18 to 35 in good health and CMV-seropositive.

The chain links TRBV2 to TRBJ2-5, with 11 bases lining up with TRBD1. The V gene end was trimmed by 4 bases and the J gene end by 3 bases; junction bases not matched to a gene: 4. Germline V gene data show CDR1 as SNHLY and CDR2 as FYNNEI. This CDR3 has 15 amino acids. In DNA, the CDR3 is TGTGCCAGCAGTGGCGGGACAGGGGGTAAAGAGACCCAGTACTTC. Its translation is CASSGGTGGKETQYF.

The chain joins TRBV6-1 to TRBJ2-1; maybe TRBD2 (5 bases). The CDR3 is 14 amino acids. V was trimmed by 0 bases and J by 12 bases, leaving 15 bases between them. From germline, CDR1 is MNHNS and CDR2 SASEGT. The CDR3 reads CASSEALVNLAQFF. DNA for the CDR3: TGTGCCAGCAGTGAAGCGCTTGTGAACCTAGCGCAGTTCTTC.

The chain recombines TRBV7-2 with TRBJ2-5, with 8 positions matching TRBD2. V gave up 4 bases and J gave up 4 bases; unmatched junction bases: 8. Germline values: CDR1 SGHTA, CDR2 FQGNSA. The length of the CDR3 is 15 residues. CDR3 in amino acids: CASSSRGGWGETQYF. Written as DNA, the CDR3 is TGTGCCAGCAGCTCTCGGGGGGGCTGGGGAGAGACCCAGTACTTC.

The chain links TRBV11-3 to TRBJ1-6; perhaps TRBD1 as D (6 bases). CDR3 size: 15 residues. The V gene's germline CDR1 is SGHNT and CDR2 YENEEA. Trimming took off 0 bases at V and 7 bases at J, with 10 bases between the two ends. The CDR3 protein is CASSLEGHPNSPLHF. CDR3 DNA: TGTGCCAGCAGCTTAGAGGGACACCCGAATTCACCCCTCCACTTT.

DNA for the CDR3: TGTGCCAGCAGTTTATCTCCCGGACAGGGATGGGGCGCGATGGGTTACAATGAGCAGTTCTTC. Protein sequence: CASSLSPGQGWGAMGYNEQFF. This chain links TRBV28 with TRBJ2-1, with 8 bases aligning to TRBD1. Trimming took 1 base from V and 4 from J; bases not matched to a gene: 21. Germline CDR1 and CDR2: MDHEN and SYDVKM. CDR3 size: 21 residues.

This clone was seen once. V is TRBV5-4 and J is TRBJ1-1; TRBD1 is a possible D gene (5 bases). Trimming took off 4 bases at V and 0 bases at J, with 10 bases between the two ends. The germline V gene has CDR1 SGHNT and CDR2 YYREEE (reference sequence). CDR3 length equals 14 residues. CDR3 in DNA: TGTGCCAGCAGCATGGACACCCTGAACACTGAAGCTTTCTTT. This translates into CASSMDTLNTEAFF.

This clone was picked up a small number of times. The chain recombines TRBV28 with TRBJ1-1, with unresolved D. This CDR3 region has 14 residues. V lost 6 bases and J 1 base, leaving 12 bases between the germline ends. Per germline, CDR1 MDHEN and CDR2 SYDVKM. The CDR3, as DNA: TGTGCCAGCAGCGAGCGAGGCAAGAACACTGAAGCTTTCTTT. Translating gives CASSERGKNTEAFF.

The chain carries TRBV5-4 and TRBJ2-2; possible D gene TRBD2, 5 bases. The CDR3 is 20 amino acids. V dropped 4 bases and J dropped 3 bases, with 28 bases sitting between them. Germline-derived CDR1 and CDR2 are SGHNT and YYREEE (reference sequence). The CDR3 loop is CASSPDFRSGRRIYTGELFF. CDR3 DNA: TGTGCCAGCAGCCCGGACTTCCGAAGTGGGCGTAGAATCTACACCGGGGAGCTGTTTTTT.

V gene TRBV9 combines with J gene TRBJ2-1; 9 nucleotides agree with TRBD2. The CDR3 totals 14 residues. The V segment lost 2 bases and the J segment 6 bases; nucleotides outside the gene matches: 3. The germline V gene has CDR1 SGDLS and CDR2 YYNGEE. CDR3 bases: TGTGCCAGCAGCGTCCTAGCGGGGACCAATGAGCAGTTCTTC. Translated, it gives CASSVLAGTNEQFF.

The rearrangement uses TRBV5-4 and TRBJ1-5, with D unresolved. Germline V CDR1 and CDR2: SGHNT, YYREEE (reference sequence). This CDR3 region has 14 residues. V was cut by 3 bases and J by 2 bases, with 9 bases left in between. Here the CDR3 DNA reads TGTGCCAGCAGCTCGGGAAGGGGCAATCAGCCCCAGCATTTT. It translates to CASSSGRGNQPQHF.

This chain links TRBV6-5 with TRBJ2-7; 8 bases are shared with TRBD1. The CDR3 is 13 residues long. Trimming cost V 5 bases and J 6 bases; bases outside gene matches: 6. Germline CDR1 is MNHEY and CDR2 is SVGAGI. CDR3 bases: TGTGCCAGCAGTATCCGGACAGGGTTCGAGCAGTACTTC. It codes for CASSIRTGFEQYF.

This clone occurred a few times. The J gene is TRBJ1-6, the V gene TRBV4-3, with D possibly being TRBD1 (6 bases). Germline V gene sequence: CDR1 LGHNA, CDR2 YSLEER. The CDR3 has 17 amino acids. The germline V and J ends were trimmed by 0 bases and 7 bases, with 16 bases remaining between them. Here the CDR3 reads CASSQDRLWGTNSPLHF. The CDR3, as DNA: TGCGCCAGCAGCCAAGATCGACTCTGGGGGACAAATTCACCCCTCCACTTT.

This sequence joins TRBV28 and TRBJ1-2; D unresolved. The CDR3 spans 12 residues. V lost 8 bases to trimming and J lost 8 bases, with 15 bases between them. Germline V CDR1 and CDR2: MDHEN, SYDVKM. The CDR3: CASLGRRLGYTF. DNA of the CDR3: TGTGCCAGCCTCGGCAGGCGCCTCGGCTACACCTTC.

This clone was seen a single time. This chain connects TRBV6-4 to TRBJ2-3; D may be TRBD1 (5 bases). V was trimmed by 3 bases and J by 5 bases, leaving 9 bases between them. CDR3 length: 13 amino acids. The germline V gene encodes CDR1 MRHNA and CDR2 SNTAGT. Written as DNA, the CDR3 is TGTGCCAGCAGTGAAGAAGGGGAAGATACGCAGTATTTT. It encodes CASSEEGEDTQYF.

In this sample, this clone turned up once. The rearrangement joins TRBV5-6 to TRBJ1-4; D remains unclear. The CDR3 totals 15 residues. Germline-derived CDR1 and CDR2 are SGHDT and YYEEEE. V was shortened by 0 bases and J by 6 bases, with 12 bases between the two germline ends. The CDR3 DNA sequence: TGTGCCAGCAGCTTGGGGCGGAGTCTTTATGAAAAACTGTTTTTT. Encoded protein: CASSLGRSLYEKLFF.

This clone was detected a few times. V and J are TRBV28 and TRBJ2-7; 10 nucleotides line up with TRBD1. This CDR3 has 13 amino acids. Germline V gives CDR1 MDHEN, CDR2 SYDVKM. Trimming cost V 6 bases and J 7 bases; bases outside gene matches: 6. The DNA of the CDR3 is TGTGCCAGCAGGGGGACAGGGGTGGGAGAGCAGTACTTC. Protein: CASRGTGVGEQYF.

This chain links TRBV4-2 with TRBJ2-6, with 8 nucleotides matching TRBD2. The germline V gene has CDR1 LGHNA and CDR2 YNFKEQ. The CDR3 has 17 residues. Trimming took 0 bases from V and 2 from J; bases not matched to a gene: 3. CDR3 in DNA: TGTGCCAGCAGCCAAGATCGGGGGGGAACTGGGGCCAACGTCCTGACTTTC. Amino acids: CASSQDRGGTGANVLTF.